These T cell receptor beta chains were read from a single sample in a study of blood T cell repertoires in COVID-19. The method was immunoSEQ multiplex PCR; TCRdb's version includes in-frame clones alone and lacks a portion of them. This table holds around 270,000 clones, more than 85% found once. The source material was peripheral blood. These receptors were taken from a man between 40 and 49 years old with acute or convalescent COVID-19. Both conserved end residues are part of each CDR3. A D gene is named only where the DNA matches it firmly. The listing skips clone size in some rows; elsewhere it reads once, few, many or a size class.

j_gene | d_gene | len | abundance | v_gene | CDR3nt | CDR3aa
TRBJ1-6 | TRBD1 | 14 | . | TRBV19 | TGTGCCAGTAGTATAGGGGGACAGAACTCACCCCTCCACTTT | CASSIGGQNSPLHF
TRBJ1-1 | . | 14 | . | TRBV5-6 | TGTGCCAGCAGCTTGGGGGGACTGTTAACGGGAGCTTTCTTT | CASSLGGLLTGAFF
TRBJ1-2 | . | 14 | . | TRBV5-5 | TGTGCCAGCAGCCTAACCGGGGGATCCTATGGCTACACCTTC | CASSLTGGSYGYTF
TRBJ2-1 | . | 14 | . | TRBV5-1 | TGCGCCAGCAGTTCCGGACAGTCCTACAATGAGCAGTTCTTC | CASSSGQSYNEQFF
TRBJ1-4 | . | 12 | . | TRBV11-3 | TGTGCCAGCAGCTATGAGGGTTGGGGTTTGTTTTTT | CASSYEGWGLFF
TRBJ1-1 | TRBD1 | 12 | . | TRBV5-1 | TGCGCCAGCAGTCGACAGGGGGCTGAAGCTTTCTTT | CASSRQGAEAFF
TRBJ1-1 | TRBD1 | 16 | . | TRBV7-6 | TGTGCCAGCAGCTTAGCCCAGGGGGCTATGAACACTGAAGCTTTCTTT | CASSLAQGAMNTEAFF
TRBJ1-2 | . | 12 | . | TRBV30 | TGTGCCTGGACCGTCCAGGGGCCTGGCTACACCTTC | CAWTVQGPGYTF
TRBJ1-2 | TRBD1 | 14 | . | TRBV6-5 | TGTGCCAGCAGTTTCGGACAGGCCTCCTATGGCTACACCTTC | CASSFGQASYGYTF
TRBJ2-5 | . | 13 | . | TRBV24-1 | TGTGCCACCAGTGACGCAGGAGGGGAGACCCAGTACTTC | CATSDAGGETQYF
TRBJ2-7 | TRBD1 | 15 | once | TRBV6-5 | TGTGCCAGCAGAGCCCGGACAGGGGCTGCCTACGAGCAGTACTTC | CASRARTGAAYEQYF
TRBJ2-7 | TRBD1 | 13 | . | TRBV5-4 | TGTGCCAGCAGCACCCGACAGGGGGGCGAGCAGTACTTC | CASSTRQGGEQYF
TRBJ2-1 | TRBD1 | 12 | . | TRBV2 | TGTGCCAGCAGTGTGACAGGGATTGAGCAGTTCTTC | CASSVTGIEQFF
TRBJ1-2 | . | 14 | . | TRBV10-3 | TGTGCCATCAGTGAGTCCGGGGGGGCCACTGGCTACACCTTC | CAISESGGATGYTF
TRBJ2-7 | TRBD1 | 16 | . | TRBV10-3 | TGTGCCATCAGTGACCCGGGACAGGCCAACTCCTACGAGCAGTACTTC | CAISDPGQANSYEQYF
TRBJ2-7 | . | 12 | . | TRBV12-3/TRBV12-4 | TGTGCCAGCAGTTTTTTTCCGGGGGAGCAGTACTTC | CASSFFPGEQYF
TRBJ2-7 | TRBD1 | 15 | . | TRBV10-2 | TGCGCCAGCAGTGAATGGGACAGGGTGATCAACGAGCAGTACTTC | CASSEWDRVINEQYF
TRBJ1-2 | . | 17 | . | TRBV19 | TGTGCCAGTAGTATCATCGGGGGGCGAACCTATAACTATGGCTACACCTTC | CASSIIGGRTYNYGYTF
TRBJ1-3 | . | 15 | . | TRBV15 | TGTGCCACCAGCAGAGATAGGGGGATGGGAAACACCATATATTTT | CATSRDRGMGNTIYF
TRBJ2-7 | TRBD1 | 16 | . | TRBV9 | TGTGCCAGCAGCGCATTCTATGGGGACAGCTCCTACGAGCAGTACTTC | CASSAFYGDSSYEQYF
TRBJ2-2 | . | 13 | . | TRBV24-1 | TGTGCCACCAGAGAAACAGCCACCGGGGAGCTGTTTTTT | CATRETATGELFF
TRBJ2-3 | TRBD2 | 16 | . | TRBV5-1 | TGCGCCAGCAGCTTACTAGCGGGGGGCGGGGAAGATACGCAGTATTTT | CASSLLAGGGEDTQYF
TRBJ1-1 | . | 14 | . | TRBV24-1 | TGTGCCACCAGTGATGGGCCAGGGAACACTGAAGCTTTCTTT | CATSDGPGNTEAFF
TRBJ1-2 | TRBD1 | 15 | . | TRBV6-5 | TGTGCCAGCAGGCGCGGGACAGGGGGTTATGATGGCTACACCTTC | CASRRGTGGYDGYTF
TRBJ2-7 | TRBD2 | 16 | . | TRBV4-2 | TGTGCCAGCAGCCAAGATTTCGGGGGGGTGGTCTACGAGCAGTACTTC | CASSQDFGGVVYEQYF
TRBJ2-1 | TRBD2 | 18 | few | TRBV24-1 | TGTGCCACCAGTGATTCCCTGGGTAGCGGGGGGCCTTACAATGAGCAGTTCTTC | CATSDSLGSGGPYNEQFF
TRBJ1-2 | . | 14 | . | TRBV9 | TGTGCCAGCAGCGTGGGAGGATCTAACTATGGCTACACCTTC | CASSVGGSNYGYTF
TRBJ2-3 | TRBD2 | 14 | . | TRBV6-5 | TGTGCCAGCACTTGGACTAGCGGGGAAGATACGCAGTATTTT | CASTWTSGEDTQYF
TRBJ1-1 | . | 13 | . | TRBV2 | TGTGCCAGCACCGAGCAGGGTTGGGCTGAAGCTTTCTTT | CASTEQGWAEAFF
TRBJ1-2 | . | 13 | . | TRBV6-5 | TGTGCCAGCATCACGGGGGGAACCTATGGCTACACCTTC | CASITGGTYGYTF
TRBJ1-1 | . | 11 | once | TRBV12-3/TRBV12-4 | TGTGCCAGCAGTCCTCGGACTGAAGCTTTCTTT | CASSPRTEAFF
TRBJ1-3 | . | 16 | . | TRBV5-1 | TGCGCCAGCAGCGGGAGGGTCGCCAGCTCTGGAAACACCATATATTTT | CASSGRVASSGNTIYF
TRBJ1-1 | . | 14 | . | TRBV29-1 | TGCAGCGTCGCCCTTGAGGCCGAGAACACTGAAGCTTTCTTT | CSVALEAENTEAFF
TRBJ2-3 | . | 13 | few | TRBV11-2 | TGTGCCAGCAGCTTAGTTCGGGGAGATACGCAGTATTTT | CASSLVRGDTQYF
TRBJ1-6 | . | 17 | . | TRBV3-1/TRBV3-2 | TGTGCCAGCAGCCAAGAAGGAGCACAGGGCTTCAATTCACCCCTCCACTTT | CASSQEGAQGFNSPLHF
TRBJ1-1 | . | 13 | . | TRBV7-2 | TGTGCCAGCAGCCTAAACGAGGGTATTGAAGCTTTCTTT | CASSLNEGIEAFF
TRBJ2-7 | TRBD1 | 14 | . | TRBV6-1 | TGTGCCAGCAGTGAAGACAGGGGGCTTGGGGAGCAGTACTTC | CASSEDRGLGEQYF
TRBJ1-2 | TRBD1 | 15 | . | TRBV7-6 | TGTGCCAGCAGCTCACTGGGGCAGGGGGCTGATGGCTACACCTTC | CASSSLGQGADGYTF
TRBJ2-1 | . | 13 | . | TRBV5-1 | TGCGCCAGCAGTCAGGGCGACAACAATGAGCAGTTCTTC | CASSQGDNNEQFF
TRBJ2-3 | . | 18 | . | TRBV30 | TGTGCCTGGAGCGATACTAGGACCCACCTCCGCAGCACAGATACGCAGTATTTT | CAWSDTRTHLRSTDTQYF
TRBJ1-2 | . | 11 | . | TRBV12-3/TRBV12-4 | TGTGCCAGCAGCGACAGCTTTGGCTACACCTTC | CASSDSFGYTF
TRBJ2-7 | . | 15 | . | TRBV11-2 | TGTGCCAGCAGCTTAGACTTCCGAGGCAGCTACGAGCAGTACTTC | CASSLDFRGSYEQYF
TRBJ1-2 | . | 12 | . | TRBV19 | TGTGCCAGTAGTCACTATAACTATGGCTACACCTTC | CASSHYNYGYTF
TRBJ1-1 | . | 15 | . | TRBV7-9 | TGTGCCAGCAGCTCCTTCCGGCCCGAGGGAACTGAAGCTTTCTTT | CASSSFRPEGTEAFF
TRBJ1-5 | . | 15 | few | TRBV10-2 | TGCGCCACCTCATCGGGGATTTCGAACAATCAGCCCCAGCATTTT | CATSSGISNNQPQHF
TRBJ2-2 | . | 16 | . | TRBV3-1/TRBV3-2 | TGTGCCAGCAGCCAAGATCGGGTAGGATACACCGGGGAGCTGTTTTTT | CASSQDRVGYTGELFF
TRBJ2-2 | TRBD2 | 16 | . | TRBV2 | TGTGCCAGCGCCAATAGCGGGGGGGCGAGCACCGGGGAGCTGTTTTTT | CASANSGGASTGELFF
TRBJ1-1 | . | 12 | . | TRBV21-1 | TGTGCCACACAGGGGGTTTACACTGAAGCTTTCTTT | CATQGVYTEAFF
TRBJ2-7 | . | 13 | . | TRBV2 | TGTGCCAGCAGACTACAGGGACCCTACGAGCAGTACTTC | CASRLQGPYEQYF
TRBJ1-1 | TRBD1 | 14 | . | TRBV2 | TGTGCCTCGACCCACAGGGGTCTGAACACTGAAGCTTTCTTT | CASTHRGLNTEAFF
TRBJ2-3 | TRBD1 | 16 | . | TRBV7-2 | TGTGCCAGCAGCTTAAGCTCCGGGACAGGCACAGATACGCAGTATTTT | CASSLSSGTGTDTQYF
TRBJ1-1 | . | 12 | . | TRBV7-9 | TGTGCCAGCAGCTTTTCAAACACTGAAGCTTTCTTT | CASSFSNTEAFF
TRBJ2-7 | . | 13 | . | TRBV6-5 | TGTGCCAGCAGTCCCTACCCCCAGGGGGAGCAGTACTTC | CASSPYPQGEQYF